This T cell receptor beta chain was sequenced during a study of T cell responses to AZD1222 COVID-19 vaccine. Findings of the study overall: Vaccine-related CD4 TCRs covered spike, predominating at 160-218 and 743-854. Close to half of all spike-specific TCRs reportedly target regions of the variants that are unmutated. Donors were largely white British and mainly female; clonal diversity was possibly underestimated.

The CDR3 covers 14 residues. V lost 5 bases and J lost 4, with 13 bases in between. Germline CDR1 and CDR2: SGHVS and FQNEAQ. The assay was immunoSEQ multiplex PCR, and TCRdb's table has in-frame clones only and misses some. The top ten clones hold around 0.6% of a sample with about 260,000 clones, over 90% of them seen once. Concerning this clone: The antigen is unknown.

The chain employs TRBV7-8 and TRBJ2-3; D unclear. The receptor comes from an adult in good health. Sequenced material: peripheral blood, taken on day 0 of AZD1222 vaccination. The CDR3 bases are TGTGCCAGCAGCCCCGATGGACGTCCAGATACGCAGTATTTT. It yields the protein CASSPDGRPDTQYF.